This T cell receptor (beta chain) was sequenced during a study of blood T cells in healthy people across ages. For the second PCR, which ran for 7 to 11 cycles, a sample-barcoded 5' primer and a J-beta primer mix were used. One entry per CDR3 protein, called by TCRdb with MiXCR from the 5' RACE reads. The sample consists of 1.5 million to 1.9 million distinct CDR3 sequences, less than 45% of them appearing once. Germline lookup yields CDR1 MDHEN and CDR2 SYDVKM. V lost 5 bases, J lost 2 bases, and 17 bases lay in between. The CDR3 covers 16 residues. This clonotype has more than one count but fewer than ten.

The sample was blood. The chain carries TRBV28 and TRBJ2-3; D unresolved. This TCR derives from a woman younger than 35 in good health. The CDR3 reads CASSAQWVNPTDTQYF. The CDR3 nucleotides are TGTGCCAGCAGTGCCCAATGGGTGAACCCCACAGATACGCAGTATTTT.